The next 22 T cell receptor beta chains were all read from a single sample in a study of T cells expressing NK-cell markers (TCRdb year 2020). The library was produced with 5' RACE. Sequencing relied on an Illumina HiSeq 2000. TCRdb reprocessed the reads, and each CDR3 protein sequence is entered once, without DNA. The table kept for this sample lists a few hundred thousand distinct CDR3 sequences. The ten largest clones take up roughly 1.4% of the sample. The sample was blood T cells: a sorted CD56 or NKG2C T cell subset, CD4+ or CD8+ T cells, or bulk PBMC T cells (not recorded which). The receptors originated from a woman between 45 and 65 years old in good health. Donor details come from another sample of the same person, matched by shared clones.

The chain is built from TRBV12-5 and TRBJ2-1; there is no DNA to check the TCRdb D call of TRBD1. Germline loops: CDR1 LGHNT, CDR2 FRNRAP. This CDR3 comprises 14 residues. The CDR3 is CASGSFWDRVRQFF. Supplemented by reference TRBV12-5 and TRBJ2-1, the full variable domain reads DARVTQTPRHKVTEMGQEVTMRCQPILGHNTVFWYRQTMMQGLELLAYFRNRAPLDDSGMPKDRFSAEMPDATLATLKIQPSEPRDSAVYFCASGSFWDRVRQFFGPGTRLTVL.

The chain couples TRBV5-1 to TRBJ2-2; there is no DNA to check the TCRdb D call of TRBD1. This CDR3 is 16 amino acids long. The V gene's germline CDR1 is SGHRS and CDR2 YFSETQ. This chain's CDR3 is CASSFGQGSITGELFF. The whole variable domain, filled in from reference TRBV5-1 and TRBJ2-2, reads KAGVTQTPRYLIKTRGQQVTLSCSPISGHRSVSWYQQTPGQGLQFLFEYFSETQRNKGNFPGRFSGRQFSNSRSEMNVSTLELGDSALYLCASSFGQGSITGELFFGEGSRLTVL.

This chain joins TRBV20-1 and TRBJ1-1; TCRdb reports TRBD1, a call that lacks DNA to check it against. Germline CDR1 and CDR2: DFQATT and SNEGSKA (reference sequence). There are 15 residues in the CDR3. The CDR3 sequence: CSASPPGPLVTEAFF.

This sequence joins TRBV3-1 and TRBJ2-1; TCRdb proposes TRBD1, but this gene call is untestable without DNA. CDR3 length: 15 residues. CDR1 is LGHDT and CDR2 is YNNKEL in the germline V gene (reference sequence). The CDR3 reads CATSTGALGENEQFF.

V is TRBV29-1 and J is TRBJ2-5; TCRdb names TRBD2, which stays unverified in the absence of DNA. Germline values: CDR1 SQVTM, CDR2 ANQGSEA. This CDR3 is 15 amino acids long. The CDR3 reads CSVDPLAGTGETQYF.

Considering frequency, this clonotype is medium-sized. This chain connects TRBV12-3 or TRBV12-4 to TRBJ2-3; TCRdb's assignment of TRBD1 cannot be checked, as there is no DNA. The CDR3 sequence is 16 residues long. The CDR3: CASSLRGFSDTDTQYF.

The chain uses TRBV6-5 and TRBJ2-2; TCRdb calls TRBD2, which cannot be checked without DNA. The CDR3 loop spans 15 amino acids. Germline CDR1 and CDR2: MNHEY and SVGAGI. CDR3 sequence reads: CASSYTGLGRGELFF.

The V call is TRBV29-1, the J call TRBJ1-2; TCRdb calls TRBD1, which cannot be checked without DNA. Germline V CDR1 and CDR2: SQVTM, ANQGSEA. The CDR3 is made up of 13 amino acids. The CDR3 loop reads CSVEGEGGRGYTF. The full variable domain, rest sourced from reference TRBV29-1 and TRBJ1-2, is SAVISQKPSRDICQRGTSLTIQCQVDSQVTMMFWYRQQPGQSLTLIATANQGSEATYESGFVIDKFPISRPNLTFSTLTVSNMSPEDSSIYLCSVEGEGGRGYTFGSGTRLTVV.

The rearrangement links TRBV7-2 to TRBJ2-1; checking the TCRdb D call of TRBD1 is not possible without DNA. CDR3 length equals 16 residues. The germline V gene encodes CDR1 SGHTA and CDR2 FQGNSA. The chain's CDR3 is CASSPQGGITYNEQFF.

The genes are TRBV12-3 or TRBV12-4 and TRBJ2-4; lacking DNA, the TRBD1 call made by TCRdb goes unchecked. The CDR3 loop spans 18 amino acids. This chain's CDR3 is CASSFLGTGGAPKNIQYF.

This chain links TRBV14 with TRBJ1-1; TCRdb picks TRBD1, but there is no DNA to check that call. The CDR3 is 13 amino acids. Germline V gene lookup returns CDR1 SGHDN and CDR2 FVKESK. The CDR3 loop reads CASSQGGTRRAFF.

This sequence joins TRBV12-3 or TRBV12-4 and TRBJ2-1. The CDR3 spans 14 residues. CDR3 in amino acids: CASRVSDSYNEQFF.

The chain combines TRBV5-1 with TRBJ1-5; TCRdb outputs TRBD1, but without DNA this stays unchecked. CDR1 and CDR2 from the germline V gene are SGHRS and YFSETQ. This CDR3 has 16 amino acids. The CDR3 loop is CASSLTGLLTNQPQHF.

This sequence joins TRBV5-1 and TRBJ1-1; TCRdb picks TRBD1, but there is no DNA to check that call. Per germline, CDR1 SGHRS and CDR2 YFSETQ. The length of the CDR3 is 15 residues. CDR3 in amino acids: CASSRRQGSDTEAFF.

This rearrangement joins TRBV4-1 to TRBJ2-4. Germline V gene data show CDR1 as MGHRA and CDR2 as YSYEKL. The CDR3 sequence is 19 residues long. The chain's CDR3 is CASSQDIYDGEASKNIQYF.

This rearrangement joins TRBV19 to TRBJ2-6. This CDR3 contains 11 residues. Germline V CDR1 and CDR2: LNHDA, SQIVND (reference sequence). CDR3 protein: CAGGRANVLTF. Full variable domain (missing parts from reference TRBV19 and TRBJ2-6): DGGITQSPKYLFRKEGQNVTLSCEQNLNHDAMYWYRQDPGQGLRLIYYSQIVNDFQKGDIAEGYSVSREKKESFPLTVTSAQKNPTAFYLCAGGRANVLTFGAGSRLTVL.

J is TRBJ1-2 and V is TRBV29-1; lacking DNA, the TRBD1 call made by TCRdb goes unchecked. The CDR3 loop spans 11 amino acids. The germline V gene encodes CDR1 SQVTM and CDR2 ANQGSEA. CDR3 protein: CSVSRDYGYTF.

This rearrangement joins TRBV12-3 or TRBV12-4 to TRBJ2-1. The CDR3 consists of 15 residues. The CDR3 sequence: CASRKASVVGNEQFF.

The chain joins TRBV12-3 or TRBV12-4 to TRBJ2-6; TCRdb names TRBD1, which stays unverified in the absence of DNA. The CDR3 length is 17 residues. The CDR3 loop reads CASSPRTGGTGANVLTF.

J is TRBJ2-3 and V is TRBV29-1; without DNA, the TCRdb call of TRBD2 cannot be checked. This CDR3 is 18 amino acids long. Germline V CDR1 and CDR2: SQVTM, ANQGSEA. CDR3 sequence reads: CSVRGLEGRVRFTDTQYF.

The V and J genes are TRBV29-1 and TRBJ1-1. The CDR3 length is 14 residues. CDR1 and CDR2 from the germline V gene are SQVTM and ANQGSEA. This chain's CDR3 is CSVEGRGGPTEAFF.

The rearrangement joins TRBV6-5 to TRBJ2-7; the TCRdb call, TRBD1, lacks DNA for checking. Germline loops: CDR1 MNHEY, CDR2 SVGAGI. The CDR3 is 14 residues long. The CDR3 spells CASSPRRDPYEQYF.